A selection of T cell receptor beta chains follows, all from one sample in a study of control samples from healthy donors and cancer patients. TCRdb's copy holds only in-frame clones and misses some; the assay was immunoSEQ multiplex PCR. The sample lists 70,000 to 75,000 clones; less than 90% were seen once. What was sequenced was blood. All receptors derive from a woman between 45 and 65 years old in good health. The conserved cysteine and the conserved F or W are not part of the CDR3 here. Fields, in order: V gene, CDR3 protein.

V gene: TRBV5-1
CDR3 protein: ASSLGGGGQPQH

V gene: TRBV27
CDR3 protein: ASSFTGYQPQH

V gene: TRBV29-1
CDR3 protein: SVATSYEQY

V gene: TRBV30
CDR3 protein: AWSGKSNRLAGGYNEQF

V gene: TRBV2
CDR3 protein: ASRRQGSYEQY

V gene: TRBV10-3
CDR3 protein: AISAQGDVEEKLF

V gene: TRBV14
CDR3 protein: ASSQDFFQHRDTQY

V gene: TRBV9
CDR3 protein: ASSPGTLKETQY

V gene: TRBV6-1
CDR3 protein: ASGTSGRTDTQY

V gene: TRBV3-1/TRBV3-2
CDR3 protein: ASSQAGTAEQF

V gene: TRBV3-1/TRBV3-2
CDR3 protein: ASSPLGGRTDTQY

V gene: TRBV14
CDR3 protein: ASSYGLAGRTEQF

V gene: TRBV4-2
CDR3 protein: ASSQDRMGRDTQY

V gene: TRBV7-6
CDR3 protein: ASRGTGYDTGELF

V gene: TRBV6-6
CDR3 protein: ASRREGTEAF

V gene: TRBV29-1
CDR3 protein: SVEGGTGTLYEQY

V gene: TRBV6-5
CDR3 protein: ASSSLGDEQF

V gene: TRBV5-1
CDR3 protein: ASSSRTGFSGDSPLH

V gene: TRBV9
CDR3 protein: ASSLLPTQSTDTQY

V gene: TRBV5-4
CDR3 protein: ASSLSGGSSTDTQY

V gene: TRBV6-1
CDR3 protein: ASSEGGGNQPQH

V gene: TRBV27
CDR3 protein: ASSSFLAGGSYEQY

V gene: TRBV6-4
CDR3 protein: ASSDSPDRVNGYT

V gene: TRBV9
CDR3 protein: ASSVELGLAVYNEQF

V gene: TRBV27
CDR3 protein: ASSEGGDEQF

V gene: TRBV5-6
CDR3 protein: ASSPDREETQY

V gene: TRBV25-1
CDR3 protein: ASSEGGPLH

V gene: TRBV18
CDR3 protein: ASSPNQETQY

V gene: TRBV19
CDR3 protein: ASSIFDLNTEAF

V gene: TRBV24-1
CDR3 protein: ATSDAKGAYEQY

V gene: TRBV11-1
CDR3 protein: ASRARAAPNTGELF

V gene: TRBV19
CDR3 protein: ASSIDRGENTEAF

V gene: TRBV5-1
CDR3 protein: ASSLLGADSNQPQH

V gene: TRBV5-1
CDR3 protein: ASSLWETQY

V gene: TRBV28
CDR3 protein: ASSWGINSPLH

V gene: TRBV10-3
CDR3 protein: AISEQGTSGSYEQY

V gene: TRBV11-3
CDR3 protein: ASSSRGGAGGGELF

V gene: TRBV25-1
CDR3 protein: ASRRTSGAYEQY

V gene: TRBV19
CDR3 protein: ASRAGGLTGELF

V gene: TRBV5-5
CDR3 protein: ASSPRAQGMLQPQH

V gene: TRBV28
CDR3 protein: ASSFGSFYGYT

V gene: TRBV29-1
CDR3 protein: SVVAGGPREQF

V gene: TRBV5-1
CDR3 protein: ASSLLERGYNEQF

V gene: TRBV6-2/TRBV6-3
CDR3 protein: ASSDPTSGVRGF

V gene: TRBV28
CDR3 protein: ASTLPAGSSNEQF

V gene: TRBV19
CDR3 protein: ASSKGALSNEKLF

V gene: TRBV7-9
CDR3 protein: ASSSLLSSSSYNEQF

V gene: TRBV28
CDR3 protein: ASSLHLGSNQPQH

V gene: TRBV9
CDR3 protein: ASSVGLAGAYEQY

V gene: TRBV27
CDR3 protein: ASSFSGAYEQY